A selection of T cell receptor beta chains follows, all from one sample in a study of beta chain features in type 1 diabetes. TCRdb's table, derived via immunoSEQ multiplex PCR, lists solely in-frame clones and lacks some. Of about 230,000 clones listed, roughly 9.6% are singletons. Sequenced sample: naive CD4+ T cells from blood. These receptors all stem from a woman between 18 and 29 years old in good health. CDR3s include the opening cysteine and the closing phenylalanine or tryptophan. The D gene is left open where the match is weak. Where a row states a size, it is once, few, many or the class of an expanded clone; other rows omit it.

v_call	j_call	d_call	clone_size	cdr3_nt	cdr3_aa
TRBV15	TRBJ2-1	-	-	TGTGCCACCAGCAGAGCCCCGGGTGAGGGGGGGATTTACAATGAGCAGTTCTTC	CATSRAPGEGGIYNEQFF
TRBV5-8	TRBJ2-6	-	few	TGTGCCAGCAGCTTGATATCTGGGGCCAACGTCCTGACTTTC	CASSLISGANVLTF
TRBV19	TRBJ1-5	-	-	TGTGCCAGTAGTGTCAGGGGCGGCAATCAGCCCCAGCATTTT	CASSVRGGNQPQHF
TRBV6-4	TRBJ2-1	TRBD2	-	TGTGCCAGCAGTGTTGGCGGGGGGGATAGGGAGCAGTTCTTC	CASSVGGGDREQFF
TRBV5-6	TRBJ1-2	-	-	TGTGCCAGCAGTTACACAGGGAACTATGGCTACACCTTC	CASSYTGNYGYTF
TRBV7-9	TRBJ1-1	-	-	TGTGCCAGCAGCTTAGACCGGCAGGGCGACACTGAAGCTTTCTTT	CASSLDRQGDTEAFF
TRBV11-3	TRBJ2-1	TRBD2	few	TGTGCCAGCAGTGTAGGTCGGGGGGCCTACAATGAGCAGTTCTTC	CASSVGRGAYNEQFF
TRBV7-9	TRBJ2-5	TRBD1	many	TGTGCCAGCAGCTTTTTCTACAGGGGGAGTGAGACCCAGTACTTC	CASSFFYRGSETQYF
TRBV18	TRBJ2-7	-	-	TGTGCCAGCTCACCACCGGAGGGAGCCTACGAGCAGTACTTC	CASSPPEGAYEQYF
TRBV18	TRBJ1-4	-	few	TGTGCCAGCTCACCAGCGACTCCTTCAACTAATGAAAAACTGTTTTTT	CASSPATPSTNEKLFF
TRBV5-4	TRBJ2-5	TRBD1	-	TGTGCCAGCAGCTTAGGGACAGGGTGGGAGACCCAGTACTTC	CASSLGTGWETQYF
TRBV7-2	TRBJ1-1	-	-	TGTGCCAGCAGCCAAACCACCCAGGGGAAAGCTTTCTTT	CASSQTTQGKAFF
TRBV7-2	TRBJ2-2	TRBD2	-	TGTGCCAGCAGTCTCCGGTCGAGCGGGGGCCCAGTTGGGGAGCTGTTTTTT	CASSLRSSGGPVGELFF
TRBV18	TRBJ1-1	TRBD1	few	TGTGCCAGCTCACCACTAAGGGGGCAGAGGACTGAAGCTTTCTTT	CASSPLRGQRTEAFF
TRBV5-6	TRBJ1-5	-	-	TGTGCCAGCAGCTTAAATAGAGGTCATCAGCCCCAGCATTTT	CASSLNRGHQPQHF
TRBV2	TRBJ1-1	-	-	TGTGCCAGCAGTGAGAGGGCGACGAACACTGAAGCTTTCTTT	CASSERATNTEAFF
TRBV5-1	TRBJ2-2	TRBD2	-	TGCGCCAGCAGCTTTTCTAGCGGGAACACCGGGGAGCTGTTTTTT	CASSFSSGNTGELFF
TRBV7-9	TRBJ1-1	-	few	TGTGCCAGCAGCTTAGGACAGGCCTCTGAAGCTTTCTTT	CASSLGQASEAFF
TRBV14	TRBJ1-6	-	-	TGTGCCAGCAGCCAAGTCCCGAGTCGGAATTCACCCCTCCACTTT	CASSQVPSRNSPLHF
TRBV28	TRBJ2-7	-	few	TGTGCCAGCAGTCCAACAGGGTTACCCTACGAGCAGTACTTC	CASSPTGLPYEQYF
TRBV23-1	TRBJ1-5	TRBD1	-	TGCGCCAGCAGCCACCCCCCGACAGGGGCAATGTGGTTGGATAGCAATCAGCCCCAGCATTTT	CASSHPPTGAMWLDSNQPQHF
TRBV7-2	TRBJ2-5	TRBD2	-	TGTGCCAGCAGCTTATTTGGCGGGGGTGAGACCCAGTACTTC	CASSLFGGGETQYF
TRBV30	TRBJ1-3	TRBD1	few	TGTGCTATCCGGGACAGGGGTGGAAACACCATATATTTT	CAIRDRGGNTIYF
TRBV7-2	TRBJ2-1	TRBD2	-	TGTGCCAGCAGCTTAGTAGCGGGGGGTGAGCAGTTCTTC	CASSLVAGGEQFF
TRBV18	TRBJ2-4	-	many	TGTGCCAGCTCACCTCGCATGGGCAGTACGGACATTCAGTACTTC	CASSPRMGSTDIQYF
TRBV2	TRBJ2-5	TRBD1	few	TGTGCCAGCAGTGAAGTAATCGGGACAGGGGGCGCGACCCAGTACTTC	CASSEVIGTGGATQYF
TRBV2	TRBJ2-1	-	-	TGTGCCAGCAGTGAGCGGGCGCCCTACAATGAGCAGTTCTTC	CASSERAPYNEQFF
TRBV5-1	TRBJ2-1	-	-	TGCGCCAGCAGCTTGGGGGGCGGTTCCTACAATGAGCAGTTCTTC	CASSLGGGSYNEQFF
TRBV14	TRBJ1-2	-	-	TGTGCCAGCAGCCAAGAGGCGGGTTCGCTCTATGGCTACACCTTC	CASSQEAGSLYGYTF
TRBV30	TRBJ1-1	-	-	TGTGCCTGGAGCCTACAGGGCACTGAAGCTTTCTTT	CAWSLQGTEAFF
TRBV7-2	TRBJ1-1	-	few	TGTGCCAGCCACAATAGCAGGGCAGGCACTGAAGCTTTCTTT	CASHNSRAGTEAFF
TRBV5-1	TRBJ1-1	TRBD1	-	TGCGCCAGCAGCTTAAGGGGGCGGCAAGGCATGAACACTGAAGCTTTCTTT	CASSLRGRQGMNTEAFF
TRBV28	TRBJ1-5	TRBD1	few	TGTGCCAGCAGGGGGACAGGGCACAATCAGCCCCAGCATTTT	CASRGTGHNQPQHF
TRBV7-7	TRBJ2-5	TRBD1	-	TGTGCTAGCAGCTCAGGGACAGGGGGCTTAAGAGAGACCCAGTACTTC	CASSSGTGGLRETQYF
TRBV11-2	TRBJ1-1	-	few	TGTGCCAGCAGCTATGGACTGAGGAACACTGAAGCTTTCTTT	CASSYGLRNTEAFF
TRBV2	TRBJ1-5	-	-	TGTGCCAGCAGTGATAACAGGTTTTATCAGCCCCAGCATTTT	CASSDNRFYQPQHF
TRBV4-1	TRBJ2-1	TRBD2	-	TGCGCCAGCAGCCAAGTTCTGGCTAGCGGGGGGTCCAATGAGCAGTTCTTC	CASSQVLASGGSNEQFF
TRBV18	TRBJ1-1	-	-	TGTGCCAGCTCACTAGGACAGCTTATGAACACTGAAGCTTTCTTT	CASSLGQLMNTEAFF
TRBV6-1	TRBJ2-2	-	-	TGTGCCAGCAGTGAAGCCCCAGGGTCGGGTTTGACCGGGGAGCTGTTTTTT	CASSEAPGSGLTGELFF
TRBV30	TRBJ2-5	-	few	TGCTCCTTGAGGGGGGGCCGGGAGACCCAGTACTTC	CSLRGGRETQYF
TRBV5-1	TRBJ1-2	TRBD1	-	TGCGCCAGCAGCTTGGTTGGACAGGGAGACTTTGGCTACACCTTC	CASSLVGQGDFGYTF
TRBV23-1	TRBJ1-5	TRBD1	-	TGCGCCAGCAGTCAATCGGGGGACAGGGCCAATCAGCCCCAGCATTTT	CASSQSGDRANQPQHF
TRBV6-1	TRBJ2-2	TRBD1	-	TGTGCCAGCAGTGAAGTGGGACAGGTACTCACCGGGGAGCTGTTTTTT	CASSEVGQVLTGELFF
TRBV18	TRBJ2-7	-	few	TGTGCCAGCTCACCTTCCGGGACAACCTACGAGCAGTACTTC	CASSPSGTTYEQYF
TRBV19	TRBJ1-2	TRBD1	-	TGTGCCAGTAGTATCCGACAGGGGGCCGCTGGGTATGGCTACACCTTC	CASSIRQGAAGYGYTF